This T cell receptor beta chain originates from a study of CD8+ T cells in alopecia areata. J gave up 1 base and V 0 bases, and 5 bases lay outside the gene matches. The CDR3 runs to 16 residues. The germline CDR1 and CDR2 sequences are SGDLS and YYNGEE. Remarks on this clone: The antigen remains unidentified.

Overall study findings and caveats: Resident alphabeta T-cell populations of normal skin are likewise subject to sequencing in scalp samples.

RNA was extracted and reverse transcribed into cDNA as the sequencing template. Profiled with immunoSEQ multiplex PCR; TCRdb holds only in-frame clones, not every one. The profile shows 80,000 to 100,000 clones, around 45% of them singletons. The sample comprised CD4+ T cells sorted from blood. The chain joins TRBV9 to TRBJ1-1, with TRBD1 identical over 8 bases. This clonotype was obtained from a human donor with alopecia areata. The DNA of the CDR3 is TGTGCCAGCAGCGTAGCTGGACAGGGTGGGAACACTGAAGCTTTCTTT. Protein product: CASSVAGQGGNTEAFF.